The rows below give T cell receptor beta chains drawn from one sample of a study of blood T cell repertoires in COVID-19. Data came from immunoSEQ multiplex PCR; TCRdb stores just in-frame clones and leaves some out. The sample contains just over 300,000 clones, around 85% of which appear only once. Material for sequencing was PBMCs or T cells enriched from blood (not recorded which). These receptors came from a man between 25 and 39 years old who had recovered from COVID-19. CDR3s include the opening cysteine and the closing phenylalanine or tryptophan. Each record gives: clone size, J gene, V gene, CDR3 protein. The size entry is marked missing in some rows and otherwise reads once, few, many or a size class.

clone size: NA
J gene: TRBJ2-1
V gene: TRBV19
CDR3 protein: CASSKTSGVVNEQFF

clone size: NA
J gene: TRBJ2-7
V gene: TRBV7-2
CDR3 protein: CASSPRLAGGSSPYEQYF

clone size: NA
J gene: TRBJ2-7
V gene: TRBV4-2
CDR3 protein: CASSQDLVVGGWDEQYF

clone size: NA
J gene: TRBJ2-7
V gene: TRBV24-1
CDR3 protein: CATSEQHASDYEQYF

clone size: NA
J gene: TRBJ1-2
V gene: TRBV6-6
CDR3 protein: CASSYSEGGADYGYTF

clone size: NA
J gene: TRBJ2-1
V gene: TRBV2
CDR3 protein: CASSVEGRGYEQFF

clone size: NA
J gene: TRBJ1-4
V gene: TRBV27
CDR3 protein: CASPHPDRGRSNEKLFF

clone size: NA
J gene: TRBJ2-3
V gene: TRBV5-6
CDR3 protein: CASSLFGQGASNTQYF

clone size: NA
J gene: TRBJ1-1
V gene: TRBV5-6
CDR3 protein: CASSLAGQGHTEAFF

clone size: NA
J gene: TRBJ2-6
V gene: TRBV19
CDR3 protein: CASSNLDSSGANVLTF

clone size: few
J gene: TRBJ1-1
V gene: TRBV2
CDR3 protein: CASTVEAPAFF

clone size: few
J gene: TRBJ1-4
V gene: TRBV9
CDR3 protein: CASSVGENEKLFF

clone size: once
J gene: TRBJ1-1
V gene: TRBV12-3/TRBV12-4
CDR3 protein: CASSFPGSEAFF

clone size: NA
J gene: TRBJ2-1
V gene: TRBV4-2
CDR3 protein: CASSQESFGGALPGEQFF

clone size: NA
J gene: TRBJ1-2
V gene: TRBV2
CDR3 protein: CASSTGTRSYTF

clone size: NA
J gene: TRBJ2-7
V gene: TRBV11-3
CDR3 protein: CASSSQGGFGEQYF

clone size: once
J gene: TRBJ2-7
V gene: TRBV4-1
CDR3 protein: CASSQGHLFSYEQYF

clone size: NA
J gene: TRBJ2-3
V gene: TRBV21-1
CDR3 protein: CALERGVGTDTQYF

clone size: few
J gene: TRBJ2-3
V gene: TRBV19
CDR3 protein: CASKGGRTATDTQYF

clone size: NA
J gene: TRBJ1-2
V gene: TRBV6-5
CDR3 protein: CASSFSRTGGYGYTF

clone size: NA
J gene: TRBJ1-2
V gene: TRBV10-3
CDR3 protein: CAISETGIVTNYGYTF

clone size: NA
J gene: TRBJ2-5
V gene: TRBV21-1
CDR3 protein: CASSKALEGTRGPQYF

clone size: NA
J gene: TRBJ2-1
V gene: TRBV4-2
CDR3 protein: CASSSLSGALNEQFF

clone size: NA
J gene: TRBJ1-6
V gene: TRBV5-6
CDR3 protein: CASSLGQANSPLHF

clone size: NA
J gene: TRBJ2-3
V gene: TRBV6-4
CDR3 protein: CASSESGGPTDTQYF

clone size: once
J gene: TRBJ1-1
V gene: TRBV7-2
CDR3 protein: CASSLLSAGALGEKAFF

clone size: NA
J gene: TRBJ2-4
V gene: TRBV5-4
CDR3 protein: CASSSNPTGTRGNIQYF

clone size: once
J gene: TRBJ2-5
V gene: TRBV6-5
CDR3 protein: CASSYSYGPQETQYF

clone size: NA
J gene: TRBJ1-2
V gene: TRBV2
CDR3 protein: CASSRTGDGYTF

clone size: NA
J gene: TRBJ2-5
V gene: TRBV24-1
CDR3 protein: CATSDSRQGGETQYF

clone size: once
J gene: TRBJ2-5
V gene: TRBV7-8
CDR3 protein: CASNRQGRQETQYF

clone size: NA
J gene: TRBJ2-5
V gene: TRBV18
CDR3 protein: CASSPGQKETQYF

clone size: NA
J gene: TRBJ2-3
V gene: TRBV5-4
CDR3 protein: CASSLAGTVGGDTQYF

clone size: NA
J gene: TRBJ1-1
V gene: TRBV7-3
CDR3 protein: CASRTDRGSTEAFF

clone size: NA
J gene: TRBJ2-1
V gene: TRBV4-2
CDR3 protein: CASSQDLSSSYNEQFF

clone size: NA
J gene: TRBJ1-5
V gene: TRBV5-1
CDR3 protein: CASSLEGVKGNQPQHF

clone size: NA
J gene: TRBJ2-5
V gene: TRBV5-1
CDR3 protein: CASSGAAGETQYF

clone size: NA
J gene: TRBJ1-4
V gene: TRBV5-4
CDR3 protein: CASSLVLNEKLFF

clone size: NA
J gene: TRBJ1-4
V gene: TRBV15
CDR3 protein: CATSREQGGWEKLFF

clone size: NA
J gene: TRBJ2-7
V gene: TRBV6-6
CDR3 protein: CASTRRGIDEQYF

clone size: NA
J gene: TRBJ1-1
V gene: TRBV10-3
CDR3 protein: CAISELTGGTEAFF

clone size: NA
J gene: TRBJ1-5
V gene: TRBV18
CDR3 protein: CASSGGGQQPQHF

clone size: NA
J gene: TRBJ2-1
V gene: TRBV5-4
CDR3 protein: CASSRTGGDGEQFF

clone size: once
J gene: TRBJ1-1
V gene: TRBV7-9
CDR3 protein: CASSFGGRNTEAFF

clone size: NA
J gene: TRBJ2-1
V gene: TRBV3-1/TRBV3-2
CDR3 protein: CASSQSTGYEQFF

clone size: NA
J gene: TRBJ1-6
V gene: TRBV5-1
CDR3 protein: CASSPTRGESPLHF

clone size: NA
J gene: TRBJ1-1
V gene: TRBV19
CDR3 protein: CASSSRTGFRAAERNTEAFF

clone size: NA
J gene: TRBJ1-4
V gene: TRBV20-1
CDR3 protein: CSASNYRMGGEKLFF

clone size: NA
J gene: TRBJ1-5
V gene: TRBV5-6
CDR3 protein: CASSYRGQPQHF

clone size: once
J gene: TRBJ2-3
V gene: TRBV7-2
CDR3 protein: CASSLPTSDTDTQYF

clone size: once
J gene: TRBJ2-6
V gene: TRBV18
CDR3 protein: CASSRGQGGTGANVLTF

clone size: once
J gene: TRBJ1-2
V gene: TRBV3-1/TRBV3-2
CDR3 protein: CASSQGQGVGGYTF

clone size: NA
J gene: TRBJ1-4
V gene: TRBV9
CDR3 protein: CASSPRTGLGANEKLFF

clone size: NA
J gene: TRBJ2-1
V gene: TRBV6-5
CDR3 protein: CASSYQRGGLYNEQFF

clone size: NA
J gene: TRBJ2-3
V gene: TRBV3-1/TRBV3-2
CDR3 protein: CASSQDFGGATDTQYF